These 22 T cell receptor beta chains share one sample of origin, sequenced in a study of cytomegalovirus exposure and HLA in healthy donors. The primer mix had 60 Vbeta and 13 Jbeta primers. Measured with immunoSEQ multiplex PCR; TCRdb has only the in-frame clones, and not every one. The data show about 150,000 clones, 80% seen once. The sequenced material came from PBMCs. These receptors all come from a woman aged 35 to 49 in good health and CMV-seropositive.

This chain joins TRBV6-5 and TRBJ2-1; 10 nucleotides agree with TRBD2. The V gene's germline CDR1 is MNHEY and CDR2 SVGAGI. The CDR3 covers 15 residues. V lost 5 bases, J lost 0 bases, and 1 base stayed unmatched. CDR3 in DNA: TGTGCCAGCAGTGCTAGCGGGGGCTCCTACAATGAGCAGTTCTTC. It specifies CASSASGGSYNEQFF.

V is TRBV28 and J is TRBJ2-5; the D is unclear. The CDR3 loop spans 11 amino acids. The germline V and J ends were trimmed by 2 bases and 10 bases, with 8 bases remaining between them. Germline V gene sequence: CDR1 MDHEN, CDR2 SYDVKM. The CDR3 bases are TGTGCCAGCAGTTTAAAATATTTCCAGTACTTC. Encoded protein: CASSLKYFQYF.

The chain has TRBV27 and TRBJ2-1; 7 bases are a match to TRBD1. CDR3 size: 16 residues. Germline V gives CDR1 MNHEY, CDR2 SMNVEV (reference sequence). J gave up 7 bases and V 5 bases, and 14 bases lay outside the gene matches. CDR3 nucleotide sequence: TGTGCCAGCAGTACACCCGGGACAGTATCGTTGAATGAGCAGTTCTTC. It translates to CASSTPGTVSLNEQFF.

This sequence joins TRBV21-1 and TRBJ2-1; the listed D gene, TRBD2, was not tested against the DNA. TRBV21-1 is a known pseudogene. The CDR3 totals 18 residues. The CDR3, as DNA: TGTGCCAGCAGCAAACCCGGGGGGTCTAGCGGGAGTGGGAATGAGCAGTTCTTC. Its translation is CASSKPGGSSGSGNEQFF.

J is TRBJ2-3 and V is TRBV7-9; 7 bases match TRBD2. Trimming removed 5 bases from V and 5 bases from J; junction bases left unmatched: 1. CDR1 is SEHNR and CDR2 is FQNEAQ in the germline V gene (reference sequence). The CDR3 sequence is 12 residues long. CDR3 loop: CASSPGGDTQYF. The CDR3 coding sequence is TGTGCCAGCAGCCCGGGGGGAGATACGCAGTATTTT.

This clone has a single count. The rearrangement links TRBV29-1 to TRBJ2-5; 7 bases align to TRBD1. CDR3 length: 15 residues. CDR1 and CDR2 (germline): SQVTM, ANQGSEA. J was trimmed by 0 bases and V by 6 bases; bases with no gene match: 10. CDR3 region: CSVSRQGLYQETQYF. The CDR3 nucleotides read TGCAGCGTATCCAGACAGGGCTTGTACCAAGAGACCCAGTACTTC.

This clone was picked up one time. The genes are TRBV29-1 and TRBJ2-1; TRBD2 matches at 9 bases. Germline trimming cut 7 bases from V and 0 bases from J; bases unmatched to any gene: 13. The germline V gene has CDR1 SQVTM and CDR2 ANQGSEA. The CDR3 length is 17 residues. The CDR3 DNA is TGCAGCGGTGAGCCGGGACTAGCCTACCGCTCCTACAATGAGCAGTTCTTC. Its translation is CSGEPGLAYRSYNEQFF.

V is TRBV6-6 and J is TRBJ2-6; 8 bases match TRBD1. The CDR3 contains 15 residues. Germline assignment: CDR1 MNHNY and CDR2 SVGAGI (reference sequence). The V segment lost 6 bases and the J segment 3 bases; nucleotides outside the gene matches: 4. Here the CDR3 reads CASSLTGDGANVLTF. CDR3 DNA: TGTGCCAGCAGCTTGACAGGGGATGGGGCCAACGTCCTGACTTTC.

V and J are TRBV7-8 and TRBJ1-2, with TRBD1 as a possible D gene (5 bases). Germline values: CDR1 SGHVS, CDR2 FQNEAQ. V lost 4 bases and J lost 3, with 18 bases in between. The CDR3 runs to 16 residues. CDR3 coding DNA: TGTGCCAGCAGCTCCCCCCCCCGACAGAAAGACTATGGCTACACCTTC. This sequence encodes CASSSPPRQKDYGYTF. Using reference TRBV7-8 and TRBJ1-2 for the parts outside the CDR3, the full variable domain is GAGVSQSPRYKVAKRGQDVALRCDPISGHVSLFWYQQALGQGPEFLTYFQNEAQLDKSGLPSDRFFAERPEGSVSTLKIQRTQQEDSAVYLCASSSPPRQKDYGYTFGSGTRLTVV.

The chain is built from TRBV6-4 and TRBJ2-1; TRBD1 is a possible D gene (5 bases). The CDR3 length is 13 residues. The V gene lost 3 bases and the J gene lost 9 bases, with 12 bases spanning the gap. From germline, CDR1 is MRHNA and CDR2 SNTAGT. CDR3 nucleotide sequence: TGTGCCAGCAGTGAAGACAGTCGGACTGAGCAGTTCTTC. Its protein product is CASSEDSRTEQFF.

This clone was picked up a small number of times. V is TRBV7-9 and J is TRBJ1-5, with TRBD1 identical over 8 bases. V was clipped by 5 bases and J by 3 bases; unmatched bases: 3. The CDR3 spans 14 residues. Germline values: CDR1 SEHNR, CDR2 FQNEAQ (reference sequence). CDR3 nucleotides: TGTGCCAGCAGCACAGGGGGGCTCAATCAGCCCCAGCATTTT. Translated: CASSTGGLNQPQHF.

The chain employs TRBV7-8 and TRBJ2-2; 7 bases map to TRBD2. Germline trimming cut 5 bases from V and 4 bases from J; bases unmatched to any gene: 10. CDR1 SGHVS and CDR2 FQNEAQ come from the germline V gene. CDR3 length: 16 amino acids. The CDR3 sequence: CASSPSRLAVTGELFF. The DNA for the CDR3 is TGTGCCAGCAGCCCCAGCAGGCTAGCGGTCACCGGGGAGCTGTTTTTT.

The chain has TRBV10-2 and TRBJ1-4; D is undetermined. This CDR3 is built from 18 residues. Trimming removed 5 bases from V and 5 bases from J, with 24 bases in between. Germline CDR1 and CDR2: WSHSY and SAAADI. Written as DNA, the CDR3 is TGCGCCAGCAGTCCCCTAACTGATAGAAGGCAGACAAATGAAAAACTGTTTTTT. Its translation: CASSPLTDRRQTNEKLFF.

V is TRBV19 and J is TRBJ2-5, with 8 bases aligning to TRBD1. The J call may be faulty, since TRBJ2-7 better matches the DNA end. The CDR3 is made up of 14 amino acids. Germline values: CDR1 LNHDA, CDR2 SQIVND (reference sequence). The CDR3 nucleotides read TGTGCCAGTACCGCGGGGACAGGACCCTACGAGCAGTACTTC. As protein: CASTAGTGPYEQYF.

The chain carries TRBV13 and TRBJ2-1, with a possible D match to TRBD1 (5 bases). The CDR3 is 13 amino acids. Looked up from germline, CDR1 is PRHDT and CDR2 is FYEKMQ (reference sequence). V was clipped by 3 bases and J by 9 bases, with 12 bases between them. CDR3 sequence: CASSFPRESEQFF. Here the CDR3 DNA reads TGTGCCAGCAGCTTTCCCAGGGAATCTGAGCAGTTCTTC.

This chain uses TRBV2 with TRBJ1-5; D perhaps matches TRBD1 (6 bases). The CDR3 loop spans 14 amino acids. Germline values: CDR1 SNHLY, CDR2 FYNNEI. Trimming pared 3 bases from V and 7 bases from J, leaving 13 bases between. For the CDR3, the DNA is TGTGCCAGCAGTGAGGGGGGGGCGGGGCAGCCCCAGCATTTT. Amino acids: CASSEGGAGQPQHF.

This clone was detected once. This chain connects TRBV5-1 to TRBJ2-3; TRBD1 agrees at 10 bases. Germline-derived CDR1 and CDR2 are SGHRS and YFSETQ. V lost 0 bases and J lost 4; bases outside the gene matches: 5. The CDR3 consists of 16 residues. CDR3 sequence: CASSLGDRGSADTQYF. In DNA, the CDR3 is TGCGCCAGCAGCTTGGGGGACAGGGGCAGCGCAGATACGCAGTATTTT.

This chain joins TRBV6-5 and TRBJ2-1; 11 positions match TRBD1. The junction had 7 bases not matched to a gene; V was cut back by 5 bases and J by 7 bases. CDR3 size: 15 residues. Germline values: CDR1 MNHEY, CDR2 SVGAGI. CDR3 protein: CASSPGTGGRNEQFF. The CDR3 nucleotides read TGTGCCAGCAGTCCCGGGACAGGGGGTAGGAATGAGCAGTTCTTC.

This clone has just a few counts. This chain joins TRBV6-6 and TRBJ1-1, with unresolved D. The CDR3 contains 12 residues. V was clipped by 5 bases and J by 4 bases, with 8 bases between them. In germline, CDR1 is MNHNY, CDR2 SVGAGI (reference sequence). CDR3 bases: TGTGCCAGCAGTCTTCTCGGCACTGAAGCTTTCTTT. Its protein product is CASSLLGTEAFF.

The rearrangement joins TRBV2 to TRBJ2-7; possibly TRBD1 for D (5 bases). Germline V lookup: CDR1 SNHLY, CDR2 FYNNEI. The CDR3 sequence is 11 residues long. Deletions cut 10 bases from V and 3 bases from J, with 10 bases between. Here the CDR3 reads CATGNFYEQYF. CDR3 in DNA: TGTGCCACAGGGAACTTCTACGAGCAGTACTTC.

V and J are TRBV28 and TRBJ1-4, with 7 bases aligning to TRBD1. V dropped 3 bases and J dropped 8; count of bases not matched to a gene: 9. Germline CDR1 is MDHEN and CDR2 is SYDVKM. There are 15 residues in the CDR3. The CDR3 DNA follows: TGTGCCAGCAGTTTTAGGGGGCTTAGTGGGGAAAAACTGTTTTTT. This gives the protein CASSFRGLSGEKLFF.

The chain's CDR3 is CASSFWANTEAFF. CDR3 in DNA: TGTGCCAGCAGTTTTTGGGCGAACACTGAAGCTTTCTTT. This chain connects TRBV28 to TRBJ1-1; D is uncertain. The CDR3 is 13 residues long. The V gene's germline CDR1 is MDHEN and CDR2 SYDVKM. Deletions cut 3 bases from V and 1 base from J, with 6 bases between.